Below are 15 T cell receptor beta chains sequenced from a single sample in a study of a mutant IDH1 vaccine in newly diagnosed glioma. The time point denotes: week 35, safety follow-up. Each dose delivered 300 ug of mutant IDH1 20-mer peptide subcutaneously with imiquimod. What these receptors recognize is not known. The data were produced by immunoSEQ multiplex PCR, yet TCRdb's version contains in-frame clones alone and is incomplete. The sample records approximately 45,000 clones, approximately 90% being singletons. This specimen was PBMCs, taken from a glioma patient whose treatment included an IDH1 peptide vaccine. The receptors here all came from a woman aged 40-49 years with glioma.

This clone came up a few times. The chain employs TRBV2 and TRBJ1-4; 7 bases are a match to TRBD1. The CDR3 contains 14 residues. V lost 4 bases and J lost 10; bases outside the gene matches: 9. Germline-derived CDR1 and CDR2 are SNHLY and FYNNEI. CDR3 nucleotide sequence: TGTGCCAGCAGTGTTAGGGGGCGGACTGTAAAACTGTTTTTT. It encodes CASSVRGRTVKLFF.

This sequence joins TRBV28 and TRBJ2-7; D ambiguous. V was pared by 3 bases and J by 0 bases, with 9 bases between. The CDR3 is 14 residues long. The germline V gene has CDR1 MDHEN and CDR2 SYDVKM. CDR3 sequence: CASSFTVSSYEQYF. For the CDR3, the DNA is TGTGCCAGCAGTTTCACAGTCTCCTCCTACGAGCAGTACTTC.

This clone was counted once. J is TRBJ2-1 and V is TRBV19; no clear D gene. V lost 5 bases, J lost 0 bases, and 8 bases lay in between. Germline lookup yields CDR1 LNHDA and CDR2 SQIVND (reference sequence). This CDR3 spans 14 amino acids. DNA of the CDR3: TGTGCCAGTAGTCACCGGGTCTCCTACAATGAGCAGTTCTTC. This gives the protein CASSHRVSYNEQFF. The full variable domain, in which reference TRBV19 and TRBJ2-1 provide the parts outside the CDR3, is DGGITQSPKYLFRKEGQNVTLSCEQNLNHDAMYWYRQDPGQGLRLIYYSQIVNDFQKGDIAEGYSVSREKKESFPLTVTSAQKNPTAFYLCASSHRVSYNEQFFGPGTRLTVL.

The chain joins TRBV7-9 to TRBJ1-4; D is uncertain. The CDR3 loop spans 15 amino acids. CDR1 and CDR2 from the germline V gene are SEHNR and FQNEAQ (reference sequence). Trimming cost V 1 base and J 3 bases, with 9 bases left between them. The CDR3 region has the DNA TGTGCCAGCAGCTTAGGAAGCAACCCTAATGAAAAACTGTTTTTT. It encodes CASSLGSNPNEKLFF.

A few counts support this clone. The rearrangement joins TRBV4-2 to TRBJ1-1; D call uncertain. This CDR3 spans 16 amino acids. Germline CDR1 reads LGHNA; CDR2 reads YNFKEQ. Trimming left V 0 bases short and J 0 bases short, with 11 bases between. In DNA form, the CDR3 reads TGTGCCAGCAGCCAAGATTCGGGTGGTTTGAACACTGAAGCTTTCTTT. Its protein is CASSQDSGGLNTEAFF.

The chain combines TRBV7-9 with TRBJ2-7, with D unresolved. Germline loops: CDR1 SEHNR, CDR2 FQNEAQ (reference sequence). Trimming took 6 bases from V and 2 from J, leaving 14 bases between them. The CDR3 length is 14 residues. The CDR3 is CASSLQESAYEQYF. The CDR3 DNA sequence: TGTGCCAGCAGTTTGCAGGAGTCGGCCTACGAGCAGTACTTC.

The CDR3 DNA is TGTGCCAGTAGTAAATGGGATCAGCCCCAGCATTTT. This sequence encodes CASSKWDQPQHF. The genes are TRBV19 and TRBJ1-5, with D hard to call. Trimming left V 4 bases short and J 5 bases short, with 6 bases between. The CDR3 has 12 amino acids. Per germline, CDR1 LNHDA and CDR2 SQIVND (reference sequence).

The chain combines TRBV5-1 with TRBJ2-5; TRBD1 matches 8 bases. The ends lost 1 base at V and 5 bases at J; junction bases unmatched: 10. CDR1 and CDR2 (germline): SGHRS, YFSETQ. This CDR3 is 16 amino acids long. The CDR3 spells CASSLSSGGAGETQYF. CDR3 DNA sequence: TGCGCCAGCAGCTTGTCATCAGGGGGCGCAGGCGAGACCCAGTACTTC.

The table lists this clone with a few counts. This chain links TRBV7-2 with TRBJ1-1; possibly TRBD1 for D (6 bases). The CDR3 runs 14 residues. Per germline, CDR1 SGHTA and CDR2 FQGNSA. Trimming cost V 3 bases and J 4 bases, with 12 bases left between them. The CDR3, as DNA: TGTGCCAGCAGCTTTACGGGGGCTGCCACTGAAGCTTTCTTT. Translating it yields CASSFTGAATEAFF.

This clone was seen just once. The chain uses TRBV19 and TRBJ2-2; 7 bases match TRBD1. Trimming cost V 10 bases and J 3 bases; bases outside gene matches: 14. Germline V lookup: CDR1 LNHDA, CDR2 SQIVND (reference sequence). The CDR3 has 16 residues. The CDR3 protein is CATLRTQGVDTGELFF. The DNA for the CDR3 is TGTGCCACCCTCCGGACCCAGGGGGTGGACACCGGGGAGCTGTTTTTT.

The chain uses TRBV6-6 and TRBJ2-3; a weak D match, TRBD2 (6 bases). CDR1 and CDR2 from the germline V gene are MNHNY and SVGAGI (reference sequence). The CDR3 contains 14 residues. With 0 bases removed from V and 5 bases from J, the gap between germline ends came to 9 bases. The DNA of the CDR3 is TGTGCCAGCAGTTACTCGGCGGGAAGAGATACGCAGTATTTT. Encoded protein: CASSYSAGRDTQYF.

The chain recombines TRBV15 with TRBJ1-6; 7 nucleotides agree with TRBD1. The CDR3 sequence is 14 residues long. Germline lookup yields CDR1 LNHNV and CDR2 YYDKDF (reference sequence). V lost 0 bases and J lost 9; bases outside the gene matches: 2. The CDR3 protein is CATSRDYRGSPLHF. CDR3 in DNA: TGTGCCACCAGCAGAGATTACAGGGGTTCACCCCTCCACTTT.

The V call is TRBV29-1, the J call TRBJ1-1; a weak D match, TRBD1 (5 bases). The germline V and J ends were trimmed by 8 bases and 0 bases, with 22 bases remaining between them. The CDR3 contains 16 residues. CDR1 SQVTM and CDR2 ANQGSEA come from the germline V gene. The CDR3 DNA sequence: TGCAGCCCCAAGTTGGGTTTGTCAGGGCTGAACACTGAAGCTTTCTTT. Protein: CSPKLGLSGLNTEAFF.

About this clone: One end of the junction does not line up with germline, which may come from a read error. The identical CDR3 is also encoded by other nucleotide sequences in the sample. The chain employs TRBV7-8 and TRBJ1-2, with TRBD1 matching over 7 bases. The CDR3 is 13 amino acids. Germline-derived CDR1 and CDR2 are SGHVS and FQNEAQ. CDR3 sequence: CASTGTEGYGYTF. The CDR3, as DNA: TGTGCCAGCACCGGGACAGAGGGTTATGGTTACACCTTC.

CDR3 coding DNA: TGTGCCAGCAGCCCGACTAGCGGATTCTACGAGCAGTACTTC. Amino acids: CASSPTSGFYEQYF. The genes are TRBV6-6 and TRBJ2-7, with 9 bases aligning to TRBD2. This CDR3 spans 14 amino acids. Germline CDR1 reads MNHNY; CDR2 reads SVGAGI (reference sequence). V was clipped by 6 bases and J by 3 bases; unmatched bases: 6.